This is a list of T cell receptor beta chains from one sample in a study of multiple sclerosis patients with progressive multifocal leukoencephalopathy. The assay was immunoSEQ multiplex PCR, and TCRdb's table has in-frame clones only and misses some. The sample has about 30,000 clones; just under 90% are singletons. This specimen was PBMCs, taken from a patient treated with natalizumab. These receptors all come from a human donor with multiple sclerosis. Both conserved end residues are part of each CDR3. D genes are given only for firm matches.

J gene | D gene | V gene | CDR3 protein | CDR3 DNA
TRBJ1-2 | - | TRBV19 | CASRRGRQDVNGYTF | TGTGCCAGTAGAAGGGGCCGACAGGACGTAAATGGCTACACCTTC
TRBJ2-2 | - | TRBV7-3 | CASTPGQNTGELFF | TGTGCCAGCACCCCGGGACAGAACACCGGGGAGCTGTTTTTT
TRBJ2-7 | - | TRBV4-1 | CASSQQSGGGVEQYF | TGCGCCAGCAGCCAACAGAGCGGCGGGGGCGTCGAGCAGTACTTC
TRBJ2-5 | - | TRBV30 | CAWGIIGFTGETQYF | TGTGCCTGGGGGATCATTGGATTCACGGGAGAGACCCAGTACTTC
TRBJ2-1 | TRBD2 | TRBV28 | CASSSLGLRGTSGRDEQFF | TGTGCCAGCAGTTCCCTGGGGTTGAGAGGGACTAGCGGGAGGGATGAGCAGTTCTTC
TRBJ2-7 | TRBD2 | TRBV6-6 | CASSQGLAEQYF | TGTGCCAGCAGCCAGGGACTAGCCGAGCAGTACTTC
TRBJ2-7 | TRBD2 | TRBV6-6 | CASSYSLAGGEQYF | TGTGCCAGCAGTTACTCCCTAGCGGGGGGGGAGCAGTACTTC
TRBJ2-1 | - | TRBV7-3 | CASSPRDGHNEQFF | TGTGCCAGCAGCCCCAGGGATGGCCACAATGAGCAGTTCTTC
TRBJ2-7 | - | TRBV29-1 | CSAGGAGNYEQYF | TGCAGCGCCGGTGGGGCGGGGAACTACGAGCAGTACTTC
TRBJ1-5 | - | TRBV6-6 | CASSPSGTKQPQHF | TGTGCCAGCAGTCCGTCAGGAACGAAACAGCCCCAGCATTTT